This T cell receptor (beta chain) was recovered during a study of T cell responses to AZD1222 COVID-19 vaccine. Data came from immunoSEQ multiplex PCR; TCRdb stores just in-frame clones and leaves some out. Among 200,000 to 300,000 clones listed, approximately 93% were seen once. CDR1 is GTSNPN and CDR2 is SVGIG in the germline V gene (reference sequence). This CDR3 is built from 16 residues. Trimming removed 2 bases at V and 3 bases at J, with 17 bases between. This receptor was obtained from an adult in good health. V gene TRBV30 combines with J gene TRBJ1-5, with unresolved D. The sample was peripheral blood, taken on day 0 of AZD1222 vaccination. The CDR3 DNA reads as TGTGCCTGGAGTCTGATAGGGTCAGCGGCCAATCAGCCCCAGCATTTT. Its protein is CAWSLIGSAANQPQHF.